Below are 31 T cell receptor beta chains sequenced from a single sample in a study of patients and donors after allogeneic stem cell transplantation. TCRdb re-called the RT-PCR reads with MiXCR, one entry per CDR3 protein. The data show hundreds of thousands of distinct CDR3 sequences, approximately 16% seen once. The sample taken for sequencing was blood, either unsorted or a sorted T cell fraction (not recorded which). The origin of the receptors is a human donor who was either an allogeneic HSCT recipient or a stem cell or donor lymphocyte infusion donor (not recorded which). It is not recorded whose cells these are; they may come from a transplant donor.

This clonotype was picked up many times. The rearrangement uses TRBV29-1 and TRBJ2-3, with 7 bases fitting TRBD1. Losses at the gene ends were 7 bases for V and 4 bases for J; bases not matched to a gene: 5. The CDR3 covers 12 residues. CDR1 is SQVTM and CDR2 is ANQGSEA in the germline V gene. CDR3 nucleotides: TGCAGCGCTACTGACAGGGCAGATACGCAGTATTTT. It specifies CSATDRADTQYF.

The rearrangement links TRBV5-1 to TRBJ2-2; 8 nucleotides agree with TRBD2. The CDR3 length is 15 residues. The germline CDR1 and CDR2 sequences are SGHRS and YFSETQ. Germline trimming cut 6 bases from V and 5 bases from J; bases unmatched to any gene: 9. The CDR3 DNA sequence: TGCGCCAGCACCTCTGGTAGCGGGAAAACCGGGGAGCTGTTTTTT. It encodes CASTSGSGKTGELFF.

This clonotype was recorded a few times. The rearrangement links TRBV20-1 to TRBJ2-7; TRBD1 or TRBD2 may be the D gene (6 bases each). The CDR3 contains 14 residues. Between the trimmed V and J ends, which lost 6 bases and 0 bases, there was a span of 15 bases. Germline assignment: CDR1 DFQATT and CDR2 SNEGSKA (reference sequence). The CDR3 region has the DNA TGCAGTGCGACCGGAGAGGGGGGCTCCTACGAGCAGTACTTC. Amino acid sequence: CSATGEGGSYEQYF.

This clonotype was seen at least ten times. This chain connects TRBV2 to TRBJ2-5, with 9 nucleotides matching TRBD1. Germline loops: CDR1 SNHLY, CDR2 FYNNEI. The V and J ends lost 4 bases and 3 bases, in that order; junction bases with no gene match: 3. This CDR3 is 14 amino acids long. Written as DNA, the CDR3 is TGTGCCAGCAGTGGAAGGACAGGGGAAGAGACCCAGTACTTC. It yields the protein CASSGRTGEETQYF.

The CDR3 loop reads CASSLASSGRAYNEQFF. CDR3 DNA: TGTGCCAGCAGCTTAGCGTCTAGCGGGAGGGCCTACAATGAGCAGTTCTTC. The chain is built from TRBV7-7 and TRBJ2-1; 12 bases align to TRBD2. Per germline, CDR1 SSHAT and CDR2 FNYEAQ (reference sequence). The CDR3 extends over 17 amino acids. The V gene end was trimmed by 0 bases and the J gene end by 2 bases; junction bases not matched to a gene: 2.

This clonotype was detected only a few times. The CDR3 DNA reads TGTGCCAGCAGTTACTCCCGGCGGGGTGAGCAGTTCTTC. Its protein product is CASSYSRRGEQFF. The chain uses TRBV6-2 or TRBV6-3 and TRBJ2-1; D perhaps matches TRBD2 (6 bases). CDR1 is MNHEY, CDR2 SVGEGT, per germline. This CDR3 has 13 amino acids. V was cut by 0 bases and J by 9 bases, with 9 bases left in between.

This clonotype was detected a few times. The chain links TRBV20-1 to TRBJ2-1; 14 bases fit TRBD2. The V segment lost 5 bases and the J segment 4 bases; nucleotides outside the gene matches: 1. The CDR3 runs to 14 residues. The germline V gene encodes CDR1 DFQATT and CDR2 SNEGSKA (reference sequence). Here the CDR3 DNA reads TGCAGTGCTCGGACTAGCGGGGGGTACAATGAGCAGTTCTTC. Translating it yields CSARTSGGYNEQFF.

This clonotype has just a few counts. CDR3 sequence (DNA): TGTGCCATCACGTCGAGGCACACAGATACGCAGTATTTT. Amino acid sequence: CAITSRHTDTQYF. This rearrangement joins TRBV10-3 to TRBJ2-3; D call uncertain. The V gene's germline CDR1 is ENHRY and CDR2 SYGVKD. The CDR3 totals 13 residues. V lost 7 bases and J lost 2, with 10 bases in between.

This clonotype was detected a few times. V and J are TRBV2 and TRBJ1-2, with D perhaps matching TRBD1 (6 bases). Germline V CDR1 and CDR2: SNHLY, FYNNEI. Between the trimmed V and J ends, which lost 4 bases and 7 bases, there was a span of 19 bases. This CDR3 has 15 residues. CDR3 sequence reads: CASSVQQGPTGGYTF. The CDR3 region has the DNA TGTGCCAGCAGTGTCCAACAGGGTCCGACGGGTGGCTACACCTTC.

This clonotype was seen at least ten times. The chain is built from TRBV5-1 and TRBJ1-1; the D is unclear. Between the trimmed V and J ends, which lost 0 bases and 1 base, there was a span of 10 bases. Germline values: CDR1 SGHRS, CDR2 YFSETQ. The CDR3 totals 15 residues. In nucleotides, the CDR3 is TGCGCCAGCAGCTTGGCTCCGACCCAGAACACTGAAGCTTTCTTT. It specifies CASSLAPTQNTEAFF.

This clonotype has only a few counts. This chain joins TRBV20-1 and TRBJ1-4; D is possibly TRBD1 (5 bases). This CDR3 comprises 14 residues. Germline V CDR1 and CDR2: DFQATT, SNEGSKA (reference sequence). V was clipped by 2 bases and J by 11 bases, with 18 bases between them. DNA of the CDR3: TGCAGTGCTAGACCTCGAACAGGAGGGTTGAAACTGTTTTTT. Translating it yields CSARPRTGGLKLFF.

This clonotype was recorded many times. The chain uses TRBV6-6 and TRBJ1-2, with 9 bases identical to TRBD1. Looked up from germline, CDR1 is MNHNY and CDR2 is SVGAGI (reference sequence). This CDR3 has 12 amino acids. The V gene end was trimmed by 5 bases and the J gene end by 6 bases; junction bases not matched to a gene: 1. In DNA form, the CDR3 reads TGTGCCAGCAGTGGGACAGGGAATGGCTACACCTTC. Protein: CASSGTGNGYTF.

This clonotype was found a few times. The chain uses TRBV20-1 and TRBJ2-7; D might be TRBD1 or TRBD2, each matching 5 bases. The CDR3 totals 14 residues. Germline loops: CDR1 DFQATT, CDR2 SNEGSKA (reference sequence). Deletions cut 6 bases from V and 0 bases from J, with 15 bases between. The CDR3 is CSAPHGALSYEQYF. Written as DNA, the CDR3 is TGCAGTGCACCTCACGGGGCCCTCTCCTACGAGCAGTACTTC.

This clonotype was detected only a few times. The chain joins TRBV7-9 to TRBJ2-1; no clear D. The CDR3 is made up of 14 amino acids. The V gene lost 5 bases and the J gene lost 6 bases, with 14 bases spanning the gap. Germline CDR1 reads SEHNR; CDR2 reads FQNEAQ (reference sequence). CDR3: CASSPRVSSNEQFF. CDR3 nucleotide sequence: TGTGCCAGCAGCCCAAGGGTCAGCTCCAATGAGCAGTTCTTC. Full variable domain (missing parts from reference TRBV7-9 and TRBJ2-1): DTGVSQNPRHKITKRGQNVTFRCDPISEHNRLYWYRQTLGQGPEFLTYFQNEAQLEKSRLLSDRFSAERPKGSFSTLEIQRTEQGDSAMYLCASSPRVSSNEQFFGPGTRLTVL.

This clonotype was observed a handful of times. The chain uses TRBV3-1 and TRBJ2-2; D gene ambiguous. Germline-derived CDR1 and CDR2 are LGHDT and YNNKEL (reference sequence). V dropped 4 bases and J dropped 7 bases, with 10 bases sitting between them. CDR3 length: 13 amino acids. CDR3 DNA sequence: TGTGCCAGCAGCCCCCCGAGTGGCGGGGAGCTGTTTTTT. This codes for CASSPPSGGELFF.

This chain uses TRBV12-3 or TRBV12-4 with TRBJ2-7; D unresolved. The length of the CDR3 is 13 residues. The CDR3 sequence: CVGTDLIDYEQYF. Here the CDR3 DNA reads TGTGTCGGTACAGACCTTATAGACTACGAGCAGTACTTC.

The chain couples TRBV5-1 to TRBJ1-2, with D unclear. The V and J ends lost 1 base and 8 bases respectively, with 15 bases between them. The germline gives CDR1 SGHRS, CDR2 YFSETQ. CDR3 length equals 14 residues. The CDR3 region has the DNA TGCGCCAGCAGCTTGAGGAGTTCCGCCGGGGGCTACACCTTC. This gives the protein CASSLRSSAGGYTF.

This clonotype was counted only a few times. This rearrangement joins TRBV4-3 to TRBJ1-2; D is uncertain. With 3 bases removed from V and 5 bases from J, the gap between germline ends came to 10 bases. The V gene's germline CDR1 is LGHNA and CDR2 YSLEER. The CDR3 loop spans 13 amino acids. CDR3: CASSHTDRYGYTF. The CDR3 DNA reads TGCGCCAGCAGCCATACGGACCGGTATGGCTACACCTTC.

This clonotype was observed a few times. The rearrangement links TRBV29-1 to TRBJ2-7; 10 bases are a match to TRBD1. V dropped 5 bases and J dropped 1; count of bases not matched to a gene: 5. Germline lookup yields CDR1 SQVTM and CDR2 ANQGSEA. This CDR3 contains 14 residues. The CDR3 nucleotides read TGCAGCGTTCGGGGGGACAGGGGATCCTACGAGCAGTACTTC. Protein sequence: CSVRGDRGSYEQYF.

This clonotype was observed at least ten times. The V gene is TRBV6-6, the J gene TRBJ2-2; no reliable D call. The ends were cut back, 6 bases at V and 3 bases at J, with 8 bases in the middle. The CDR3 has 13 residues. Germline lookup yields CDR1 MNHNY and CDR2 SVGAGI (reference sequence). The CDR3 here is CASRPTYTGELFF. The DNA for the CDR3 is TGTGCCAGCAGACCGACCTACACCGGGGAGCTGTTTTTT.

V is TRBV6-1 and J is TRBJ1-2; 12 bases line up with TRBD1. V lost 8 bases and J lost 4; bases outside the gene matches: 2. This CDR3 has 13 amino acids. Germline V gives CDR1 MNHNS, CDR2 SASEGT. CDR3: CASGTGGGYGYTF. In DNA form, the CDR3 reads TGTGCCAGCGGGACAGGGGGCGGCTATGGCTACACCTTC.

The CDR3 sequence: CASSQPGPGELFF. DNA of the CDR3: TGTGCCAGCAGCCAACCAGGTCCCGGGGAGCTGTTTTTT. This rearrangement joins TRBV4-2 to TRBJ2-2; D is undetermined. CDR1 LGHNA and CDR2 YNFKEQ come from the germline V gene. Trimming pared 2 bases from V and 6 bases from J, leaving 7 bases between. The CDR3 covers 13 residues.

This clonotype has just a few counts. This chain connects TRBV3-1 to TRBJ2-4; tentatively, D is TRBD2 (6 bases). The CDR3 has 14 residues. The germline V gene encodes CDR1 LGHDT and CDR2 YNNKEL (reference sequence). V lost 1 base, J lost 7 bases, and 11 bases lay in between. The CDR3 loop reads CASSQAEGRNIQYF. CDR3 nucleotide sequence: TGTGCCAGCAGCCAAGCGGAGGGGCGGAACATTCAGTACTTC.

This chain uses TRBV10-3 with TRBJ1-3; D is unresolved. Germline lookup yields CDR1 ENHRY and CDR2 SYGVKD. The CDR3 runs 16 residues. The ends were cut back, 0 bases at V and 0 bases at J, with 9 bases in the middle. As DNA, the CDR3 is TGTGCCATCAGTGAGTCCGGACGGACCTCTGGAAACACCATATATTTT. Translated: CAISESGRTSGNTIYF.

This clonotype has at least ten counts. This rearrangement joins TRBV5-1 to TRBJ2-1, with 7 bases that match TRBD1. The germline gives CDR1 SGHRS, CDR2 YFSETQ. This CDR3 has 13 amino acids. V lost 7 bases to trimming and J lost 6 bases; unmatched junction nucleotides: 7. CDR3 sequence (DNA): TGCGCCAGCGGGACAGTGGGCCTCAATGAGCAGTTCTTC. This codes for CASGTVGLNEQFF. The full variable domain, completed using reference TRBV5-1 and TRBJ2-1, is KAGVTQTPRYLIKTRGQQVTLSCSPISGHRSVSWYQQTPGQGLQFLFEYFSETQRNKGNFPGRFSGRQFSNSRSEMNVSTLELGDSALYLCASGTVGLNEQFFGPGTRLTVL.

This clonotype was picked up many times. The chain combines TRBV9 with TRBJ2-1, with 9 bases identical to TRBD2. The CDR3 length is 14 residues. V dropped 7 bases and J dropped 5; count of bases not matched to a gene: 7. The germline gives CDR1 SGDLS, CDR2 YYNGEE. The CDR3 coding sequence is TGTGCCAGCGCAGGGACTAGCCCCGACAATGAGCAGTTCTTC. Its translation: CASAGTSPDNEQFF.

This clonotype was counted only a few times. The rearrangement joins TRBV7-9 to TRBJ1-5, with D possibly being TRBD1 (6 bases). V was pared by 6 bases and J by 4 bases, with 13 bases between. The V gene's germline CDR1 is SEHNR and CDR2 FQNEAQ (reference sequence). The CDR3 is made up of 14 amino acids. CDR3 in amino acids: CASSRTGMNQPQHF. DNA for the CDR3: TGTGCCAGCAGTAGAACAGGGATGAATCAGCCCCAGCATTTT.

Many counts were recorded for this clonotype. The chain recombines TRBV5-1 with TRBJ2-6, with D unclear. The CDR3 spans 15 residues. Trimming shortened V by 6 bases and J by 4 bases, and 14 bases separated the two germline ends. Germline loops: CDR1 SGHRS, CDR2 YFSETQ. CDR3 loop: CASTPKALGANVLTF. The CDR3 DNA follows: TGCGCCAGCACCCCTAAAGCTCTGGGGGCCAACGTCCTGACTTTC.

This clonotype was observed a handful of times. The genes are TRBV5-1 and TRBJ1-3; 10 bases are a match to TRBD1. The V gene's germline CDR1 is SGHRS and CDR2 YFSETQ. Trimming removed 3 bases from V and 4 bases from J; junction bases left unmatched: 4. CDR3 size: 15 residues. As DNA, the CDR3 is TGCGCCAGCAGCTCCGGGGACAGGGGCGGAAACACCATATATTTT. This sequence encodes CASSSGDRGGNTIYF. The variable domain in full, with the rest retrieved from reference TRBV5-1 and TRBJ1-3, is KAGVTQTPRYLIKTRGQQVTLSCSPISGHRSVSWYQQTPGQGLQFLFEYFSETQRNKGNFPGRFSGRQFSNSRSEMNVSTLELGDSALYLCASSSGDRGGNTIYFGEGSWLTVV.

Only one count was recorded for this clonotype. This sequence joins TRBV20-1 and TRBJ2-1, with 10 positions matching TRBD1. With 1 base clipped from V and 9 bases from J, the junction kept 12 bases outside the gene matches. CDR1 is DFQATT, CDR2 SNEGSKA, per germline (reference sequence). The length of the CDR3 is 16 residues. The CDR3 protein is CSARVRRQGAGGEQFF. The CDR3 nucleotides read TGCAGTGCTAGAGTTAGGAGACAGGGGGCCGGCGGTGAGCAGTTCTTC.

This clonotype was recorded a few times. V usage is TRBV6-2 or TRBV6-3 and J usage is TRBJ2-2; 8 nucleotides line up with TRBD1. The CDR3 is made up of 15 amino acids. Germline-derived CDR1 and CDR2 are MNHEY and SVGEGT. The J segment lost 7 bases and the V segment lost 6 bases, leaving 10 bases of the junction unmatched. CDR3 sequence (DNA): TGTGCCAGCAGGCACGCCGACAGGGGATACGGGGAGCTGTTTTTT. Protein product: CASRHADRGYGELFF.